The sequence of this TCR beta chain was determined in a study of low-dose radiotherapy and immunotherapy resistance in tumors. Turning to the study itself: A total of 13 Gy over 26 weeks was given to Cohort 2 as 1 Gy per fraction every two weeks. Aspirin was taken orally by patients at 300 mg daily for four cycles from cycle 1 day 1. The regimen for patients comprised intravenous nivolumab 240 mg every two weeks plus intravenous ipilimumab 1 mg/kg every six weeks.

The CDR3 sequence is 13 residues long. Germline V gives CDR1 SGHKS, CDR2 YYEKEE (reference sequence). The V and J ends lost 4 bases and 4 bases, in that order; junction bases with no gene match: 5. This clonotype is categorized as medium-sized. This sample's time point: after trial treatment. Treatment denoted: LDRT plus nivolumab, ipilimumab, low-dose cyclophosphamide and aspirin (RACIN trial). Treatment of the donors consisted of nivolumab and ipilimumab (plus aspirin, low-dose cyclophosphamide and low-dose radiotherapy). TRAV and TRBV primers primed cDNA for both TCRalpha and TCRbeta. For amplifying TCRs, the PCR ran for 15 to 20 cycles with Phusion, which was used together with a constant-region primer and the adapter on the V primers. One entry per CDR3 protein results from TCRdb running MiXCR on the reads. Of roughly 100,000 distinct CDR3 sequences in the sample, less than 25% were seen once.

The V gene is TRBV5-5, the J gene TRBJ2-7; 7 positions agree with TRBD1. The TCR originated in a male donor with prostate cancer. The specimen comprised PBMCs, sampled after low-dose radiotherapy plus immunotherapy. The CDR3 region is CASSRGGGYEQYF. CDR3 bases: TGTGCCAGCAGCCGAGGGGGCGGATACGAGCAGTACTTC.